Below, 15 T cell receptor beta chains from the same sample are listed, as sequenced in a study of T cell changes during pregnancy in multiple sclerosis. Here immunoSEQ multiplex PCR was the method, and the copy in TCRdb shows in-frame clones only, minus some. There are about 39,000 clones in the sample; around 93% occur only once, and around 0.33% lies in the top ten. The sample consisted of CD4+ T cells from peripheral blood mononuclear cells, taken after pregnancy. All receptors derive from a female donor with multiple sclerosis, enrolled in a pregnancy study.

The rearrangement uses TRBV5-4 and TRBJ2-5; possible D gene TRBD2, 5 bases. The CDR3 totals 14 residues. Trimming took 0 bases from V and 5 from J, leaving 11 bases between them. Germline CDR1 and CDR2: SGHNT and YYREEE (reference sequence). The CDR3 DNA follows: TGTGCCAGCAGCTTGGGAAAGCGGAGGGAGACCCAGTACTTC. The encoded protein is CASSLGKRRETQYF.

The gene calls are TRBV7-2 and TRBJ1-6; 8 nucleotides match TRBD1. The CDR3 totals 16 residues. Trimming took 5 bases from V and 6 from J; bases not matched to a gene: 9. Germline assignment: CDR1 SGHTA and CDR2 FQGNSA. The CDR3 spells CASSTPLTGANSPLHF. The CDR3 coding sequence is TGTGCCAGCAGCACACCGTTGACAGGGGCTAATTCACCCCTCCACTTT.

The chain couples TRBV6-1 to TRBJ1-1; 7 bases are a match to TRBD1. CDR3 size: 12 residues. Germline V gives CDR1 MNHNS, CDR2 SASEGT. With 7 bases clipped from V and 9 bases from J, the junction kept 8 bases outside the gene matches. This CDR3 reads CASNLEGAKAFF. The CDR3 nucleotides read TGTGCCAGCAATTTAGAGGGGGCGAAAGCTTTCTTT.

V gene TRBV19 combines with J gene TRBJ2-2, with D uncertain. Trimming took off 0 bases at V and 5 bases at J, with 10 bases between the two ends. From germline, CDR1 is LNHDA and CDR2 SQIVND (reference sequence). CDR3 length equals 15 residues. This chain's CDR3 is CASSIDGQVTGELFF. The DNA of the CDR3 is TGTGCCAGTAGTATAGATGGTCAGGTTACCGGGGAGCTGTTTTTT.

This clone was seen a few times. V is TRBV5-1 and J is TRBJ1-1, with 9 nucleotides matching TRBD1. J was trimmed by 0 bases and V by 4 bases; bases with no gene match: 10. The CDR3 extends over 17 amino acids. Germline CDR1 SGHRS, CDR2 YFSETQ. The CDR3 is CASSRGQGKGMNTEAFF. Here the CDR3 DNA reads TGCGCCAGCAGCCGCGGACAGGGGAAGGGGATGAACACTGAAGCTTTCTTT.

J is TRBJ1-6 and V is TRBV7-9; D possibly corresponds to TRBD1 (6 bases). V dropped 5 bases and J dropped 7 bases, with 15 bases sitting between them. Per germline, CDR1 SEHNR and CDR2 FQNEAQ (reference sequence). The CDR3 spans 15 residues. The CDR3 nucleotides are TGTGCCAGCAGCCTCCGTGCAGGGGACAATTCACCCCTCCACTTT. Translated: CASSLRAGDNSPLHF.

The V gene is TRBV15, the J gene TRBJ2-7; D uncertain. V dropped 4 bases and J dropped 6 bases, with 10 bases sitting between them. The CDR3 has 12 amino acids. In germline, CDR1 is LNHNV, CDR2 YYDKDF (reference sequence). CDR3 protein: CATSIHYGEQYF. CDR3 nucleotide sequence: TGTGCCACCAGCATCCACTACGGCGAGCAGTACTTC.

This chain connects TRBV5-6 to TRBJ1-1; D may be TRBD1 (6 bases). V was clipped by 5 bases and J by 0 bases, with 11 bases between them. Germline V gene sequence: CDR1 SGHDT, CDR2 YYEEEE. This CDR3 comprises 14 residues. The CDR3 DNA is TGTGCCAGCAGATCAGGGGTGATGAACACTGAAGCTTTCTTT. It is translated as CASRSGVMNTEAFF.

The chain uses TRBV10-3 and TRBJ1-6, with D perhaps matching TRBD1 (5 bases). The CDR3 totals 14 residues. Trimming cost V 6 bases and J 3 bases, with 9 bases left between them. Germline V gives CDR1 ENHRY, CDR2 SYGVKD. The CDR3 loop is CAISGHDYNSPLHF. Here the CDR3 DNA reads TGTGCCATCAGCGGACACGACTATAATTCACCCCTCCACTTT.

This chain links TRBV18 with TRBJ2-5; perhaps TRBD2 as D (6 bases). This CDR3 comprises 14 residues. V dropped 6 bases and J dropped 5 bases, with 16 bases sitting between them. Germline CDR1 reads KGHSH; CDR2 reads LQKENI. This chain's CDR3 is CASSPLPGRETQYF. DNA for the CDR3: TGTGCCAGCTCTCCTCTGCCAGGGAGGGAGACCCAGTACTTC. The complete variable domain, with remaining parts taken from reference TRBV18 and TRBJ2-5, reads NAGVMQNPRHLVRRRGQEARLRCSPMKGHSHVYWYRQLPEEGLKFMVYLQKENIIDESGMPKERFSAEFPKEGPSILRIQQVVRGDSAAYFCASSPLPGRETQYFGPGTRLLVL.

V and J are TRBV11-2 and TRBJ1-4, with a possible D match to TRBD1 (5 bases). The length of the CDR3 is 13 residues. CDR1 SGHAT and CDR2 FQNNGV come from the germline V gene. Trimming pared 3 bases from V and 8 bases from J, leaving 10 bases between. CDR3 nucleotide sequence: TGTGCCAGCAGCTTTTCAGGGTTGGAAAAACTGTTTTTT. As protein: CASSFSGLEKLFF.

The gene calls are TRBV4-2 and TRBJ1-6; a weak D match, TRBD1 (6 bases). CDR3 size: 19 residues. Germline lookup yields CDR1 LGHNA and CDR2 YNFKEQ. V shed 2 bases and J shed 2 bases, with 19 bases lying between them. The CDR3 DNA is TGTGCCAGCAGCCAACTCAAGGGGGGGGGCGCGACCTATAATTCACCCCTCCACTTT. This gives the protein CASSQLKGGGATYNSPLHF.

In its sample, this clone was seen once. V usage is TRBV30 and J usage is TRBJ1-6, with D uncertain. The CDR3 runs to 14 residues. Germline V gene data show CDR1 as GTSNPN and CDR2 as SVGIG (reference sequence). Trimming took off 0 bases at V and 10 bases at J, with 13 bases between the two ends. CDR3 protein: CAWSVPGDWSPLHF. The CDR3 nucleotides read TGTGCCTGGAGTGTACCCGGGGATTGGTCACCCCTCCACTTT.

This clone was counted a single time. The chain carries TRBV5-6 and TRBJ2-7; D might be TRBD1 (5 bases). The CDR3 is 12 amino acids. Germline V gene sequence: CDR1 SGHDT, CDR2 YYEEEE. Trimming removed 0 bases at V and 6 bases at J, with 7 bases between. The CDR3 DNA is TGTGCCAGCAGCTTGGCAGGGCTCGAGCAGTACTTC. This codes for CASSLAGLEQYF.

The chain links TRBV6-1 to TRBJ1-5; D ambiguous. Trimming cost V 0 bases and J 6 bases, with 15 bases left between them. CDR3 size: 16 residues. The V gene's germline CDR1 is MNHNS and CDR2 SASEGT. CDR3 bases: TGTGCCAGCAGTGAAGCCTGGGCAGATAGGATTCAGCCCCAGCATTTT. This sequence encodes CASSEAWADRIQPQHF.